This TCR beta chain was retrieved from a study of cytomegalovirus exposure and HLA in healthy donors. Study-wide findings and caveats: Only CMV serostatus was available as immune exposure information. The investigators catalogued 150 to 200 TCR beta chains as cytomegalovirus-associated. Productive rates of about 87% or about 30% were seen for most TCR beta V segments in an earlier analysis.

Notes on this clone: Antigen unknown.

Primers: 60 Vbeta forward and 13 Jbeta reverse. The table came from immunoSEQ multiplex PCR; TCRdb's copy has only in-frame clones and leaves some out. The sample holds about 140,000 clones, 66% seen once. The length of the CDR3 is 13 residues. The V gene's germline CDR1 is SGHNT and CDR2 YYREEE (reference sequence). The germline V and J ends were trimmed by 4 bases and 4 bases, with 11 bases remaining between them. This sequence was found in a human donor in good health. Sequences were obtained from PBMCs. The chain recombines TRBV5-4 with TRBJ1-2; the D is unclear. The CDR3 loop is CASSPESPYGYTF. CDR3 bases: TGTGCCAGCAGCCCCGAGTCACCCTATGGCTACACCTTC.